This TCR beta chain came from a study of metastatic and nonmetastatic thyroid tumors (dated by TCRdb to 2018 to 2021). Regarding the complete study: The researchers compared repertoires between peripheral blood samples and tumor or nodule tissue samples from patients with malignant or benign thyroid disease.

General study outcomes and caveats: In both blood and tumor samples, malignant tumors were reported to have significantly higher TCR beta diversity than benign nodules.

Before undergoing thyroid surgery, none of the patients had been given any kind of treatment. Using T-cell receptor beta sequencing, the researchers looked back retrospectively at clinical samples from patients, gathered between about 2012 and 2018. The library was built by means of PCR. Sequenced using an Illumina HiSeq 4000. High-throughput sequencing was used to profile the TCR beta-chain CDR3 region of each patient. The authors' analysis ran thus. The researchers built a classifier to tell apart papillary thyroid cancer patients with distant metastasis, based on CDR3 differences among clinicopathological groups. The Shannon index was used to assess repertoire diversity, and the Morisita-Horn index was used to assess tumor-blood repertoire similarity. TCRdb reworked the public reads: Q25 trimming with fastp, MiXCR clone assembly, productive beta chains retained. None of the V and J calls come from the authors' own analysis; TCRdb made them. Counted in this sample were tens of thousands of clones; 25% of them appeared once. Clones ranked in the top ten supply about 8.9% of the sample.

Concerning this clone: No antigen is known for it. Base qualities are not recorded, but no much larger clone differs from it by a single base.

Trimming takes 3 bases from V and 3 bases from J, and the germline ends sit 9 bases apart. The CDR3 has 12 amino acids, counting the end cysteine and phenylalanine. Of all the DNA, just the CDR3 is kept, 36 bases in frame from base 1. Looking up the germline V gene (reference sequence) yields CDR1 DFQATT and CDR2 SNEGSKA. The receptor was derived from a female donor with papillary thyroid cancer or a benign thyroid nodule (not recorded which). Some clones in this sample may be carry-over from other donors' samples. The sample taken for sequencing was blood. Recombination linked TRBV20-1 to TRBJ2-7, with an unclear D gene assignment. The DNA reads TGCAGTGCTAGGTTCTTACGCTACGAGCAGTACTTC. Its translation reads: CSARFLRYEQYF.